The table lists the clone carrying this TCR beta chain with a count of one. The antigen is unknown. The data belong to a study of Tregs in tolerant kidney transplant recipients. Study findings and constraints: Findings come from small patient numbers and require larger validation.

V shed 6 bases, J shed 5 bases, and the junction held 14 bases outside the gene matches. The CDR3 extends over 15 amino acids. Germline V lookup: CDR1 SQVTM, CDR2 ANQGSEA. Some clones are missing from TCRdb's copy, which holds only in-frame ones; the method was immunoSEQ multiplex PCR. This table holds around 230,000 clones, roughly 84% found once. This sequence was found in a human donor in good health. The sample consisted of CD4+ T cells from blood. The rearrangement joins TRBV29-1 to TRBJ2-7, with 9 bases that match TRBD1. The CDR3 DNA sequence: TGCAGCGTCTTGAACGTGGACAGGGGTTCCCACGAGCAGTACTTC. It codes for CSVLNVDRGSHEQYF.